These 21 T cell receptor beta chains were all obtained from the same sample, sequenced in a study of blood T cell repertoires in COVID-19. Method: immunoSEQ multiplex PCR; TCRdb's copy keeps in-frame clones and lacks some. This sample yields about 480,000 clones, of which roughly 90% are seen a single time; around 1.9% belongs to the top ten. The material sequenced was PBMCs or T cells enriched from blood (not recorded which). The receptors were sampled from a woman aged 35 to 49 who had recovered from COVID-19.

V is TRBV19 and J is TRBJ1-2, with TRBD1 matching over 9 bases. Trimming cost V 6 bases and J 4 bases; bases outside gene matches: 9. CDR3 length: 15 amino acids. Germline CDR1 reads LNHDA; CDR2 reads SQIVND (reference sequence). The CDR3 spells CASSTDRGSFYGYTF. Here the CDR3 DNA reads TGTGCCAGTAGCACGGACAGGGGATCATTCTATGGCTACACCTTC.

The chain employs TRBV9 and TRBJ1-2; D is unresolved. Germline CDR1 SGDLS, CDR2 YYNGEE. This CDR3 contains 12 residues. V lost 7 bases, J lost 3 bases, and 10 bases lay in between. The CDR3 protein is CASGGRDYGYTF. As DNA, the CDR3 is TGTGCCAGCGGAGGAAGGGACTATGGCTACACCTTC.

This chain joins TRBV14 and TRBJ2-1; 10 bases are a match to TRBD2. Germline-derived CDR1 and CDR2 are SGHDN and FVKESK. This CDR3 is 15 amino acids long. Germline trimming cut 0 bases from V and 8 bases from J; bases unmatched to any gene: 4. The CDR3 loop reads CASSQEVLAGDEQFF. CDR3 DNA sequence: TGTGCCAGCAGCCAAGAAGTGCTAGCGGGAGATGAGCAGTTCTTC.

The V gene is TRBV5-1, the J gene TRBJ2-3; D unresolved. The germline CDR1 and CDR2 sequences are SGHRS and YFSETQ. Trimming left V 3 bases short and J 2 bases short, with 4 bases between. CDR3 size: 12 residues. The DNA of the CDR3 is TGCGCCAGCAGCTCGTCCACAGATACGCAGTATTTT. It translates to CASSSSTDTQYF. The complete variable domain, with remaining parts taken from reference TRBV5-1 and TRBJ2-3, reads KAGVTQTPRYLIKTRGQQVTLSCSPISGHRSVSWYQQTPGQGLQFLFEYFSETQRNKGNFPGRFSGRQFSNSRSEMNVSTLELGDSALYLCASSSSTDTQYFGPGTRLTVL.

CDR3: CASSSNWSSYEQYF. Written as DNA, the CDR3 is TGTGCCAGCAGTTCCAACTGGAGCTCCTACGAGCAGTACTTC. The chain combines TRBV28 with TRBJ2-7; D gene uncertain. The germline V gene encodes CDR1 MDHEN and CDR2 SYDVKM. V was trimmed by 4 bases and J by 0 bases, leaving 10 bases between them. The CDR3 is 14 residues long.

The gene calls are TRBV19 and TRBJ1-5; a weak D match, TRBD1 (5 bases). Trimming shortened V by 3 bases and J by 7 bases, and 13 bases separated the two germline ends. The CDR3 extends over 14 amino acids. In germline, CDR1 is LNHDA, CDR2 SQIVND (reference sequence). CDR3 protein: CASSIPPGGQPQHF. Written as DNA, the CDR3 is TGTGCCAGTAGTATCCCCCCGGGGGGACAGCCCCAGCATTTT.

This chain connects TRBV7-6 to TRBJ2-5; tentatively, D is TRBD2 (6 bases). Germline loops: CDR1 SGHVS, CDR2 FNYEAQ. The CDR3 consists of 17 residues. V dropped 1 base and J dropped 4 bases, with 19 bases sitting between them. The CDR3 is CASSLVPASLGGETQYF. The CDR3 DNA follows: TGTGCCAGCAGCTTAGTTCCGGCGTCCTTGGGGGGAGAGACCCAGTACTTC.

The DNA for the CDR3 is TGCAGCGTTGAGGGGGCGGCACAAGCCTACGAGCAGTACTTC. Its protein is CSVEGAAQAYEQYF. This sequence joins TRBV29-1 and TRBJ2-7; weak D call: TRBD1 (6 bases). Germline-derived CDR1 and CDR2 are SQVTM and ANQGSEA. Trimming left V 3 bases short and J 2 bases short, with 14 bases between. This CDR3 comprises 14 residues.

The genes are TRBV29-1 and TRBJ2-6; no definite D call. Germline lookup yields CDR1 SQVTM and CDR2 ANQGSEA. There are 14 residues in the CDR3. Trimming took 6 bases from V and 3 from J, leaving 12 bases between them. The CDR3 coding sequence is TGCAGCGTCACCTCAGAGGATGGGGCCAACGTCCTGACTTTC. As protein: CSVTSEDGANVLTF.

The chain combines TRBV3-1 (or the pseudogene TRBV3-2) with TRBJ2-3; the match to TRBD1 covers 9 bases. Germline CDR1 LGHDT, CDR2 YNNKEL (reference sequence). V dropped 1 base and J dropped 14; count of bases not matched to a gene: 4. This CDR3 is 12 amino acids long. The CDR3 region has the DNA TGTGCCAGCAGCCAAGCCGGGACAGGGATGTATTTT. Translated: CASSQAGTGMYF.

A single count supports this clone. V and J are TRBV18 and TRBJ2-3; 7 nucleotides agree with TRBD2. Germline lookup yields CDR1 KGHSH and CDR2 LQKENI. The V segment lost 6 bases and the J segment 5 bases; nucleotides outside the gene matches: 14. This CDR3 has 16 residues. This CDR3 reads CASSPRGRANGDTQYF. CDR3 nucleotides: TGTGCCAGCTCCCCGCGAGGGAGGGCCAACGGAGATACGCAGTATTTT.

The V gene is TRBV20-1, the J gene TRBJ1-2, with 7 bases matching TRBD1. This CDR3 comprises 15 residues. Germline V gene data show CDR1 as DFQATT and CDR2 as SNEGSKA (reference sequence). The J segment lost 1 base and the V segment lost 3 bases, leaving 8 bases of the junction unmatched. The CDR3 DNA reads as TGCAGTGCTAGTATGTTGGGACAGAGTAACTATGGCTACACCTTC. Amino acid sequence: CSASMLGQSNYGYTF.

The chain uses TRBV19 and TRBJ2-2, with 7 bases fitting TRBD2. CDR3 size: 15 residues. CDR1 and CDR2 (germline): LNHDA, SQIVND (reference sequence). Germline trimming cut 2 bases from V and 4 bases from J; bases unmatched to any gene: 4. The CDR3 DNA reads TGTGCCAGTAGTATAAGCCTAGCGGTCACCGGGGAGCTGTTTTTT. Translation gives CASSISLAVTGELFF.

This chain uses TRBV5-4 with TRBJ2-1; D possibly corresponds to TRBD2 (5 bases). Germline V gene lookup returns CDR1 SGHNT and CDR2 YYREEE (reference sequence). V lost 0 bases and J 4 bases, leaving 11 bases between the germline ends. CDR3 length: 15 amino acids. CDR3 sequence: CASSLDRGPYNEQFF. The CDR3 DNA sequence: TGTGCCAGCAGCTTGGATCGCGGGCCTTACAATGAGCAGTTCTTC.

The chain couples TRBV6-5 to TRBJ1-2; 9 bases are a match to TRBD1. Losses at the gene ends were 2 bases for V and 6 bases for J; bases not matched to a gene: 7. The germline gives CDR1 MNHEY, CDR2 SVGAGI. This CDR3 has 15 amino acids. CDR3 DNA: TGTGCCAGCAGTTACACCCCACAGGGGGCGAATGGCTACACCTTC. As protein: CASSYTPQGANGYTF.

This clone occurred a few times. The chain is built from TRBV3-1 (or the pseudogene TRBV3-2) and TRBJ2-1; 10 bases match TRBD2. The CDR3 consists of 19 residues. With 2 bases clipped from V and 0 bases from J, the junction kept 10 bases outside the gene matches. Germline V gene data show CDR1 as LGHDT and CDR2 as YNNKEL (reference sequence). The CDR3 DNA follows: TGTGCCAGCAGCCAACCGCTAGCGGGAGCCCTTCGCTCCTACAATGAGCAGTTCTTC. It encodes CASSQPLAGALRSYNEQFF.

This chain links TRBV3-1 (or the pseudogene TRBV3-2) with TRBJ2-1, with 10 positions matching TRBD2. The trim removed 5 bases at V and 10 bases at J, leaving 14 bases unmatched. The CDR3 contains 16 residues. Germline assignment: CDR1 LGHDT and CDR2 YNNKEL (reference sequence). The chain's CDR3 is CASSSPPTSGPLEQFF. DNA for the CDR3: TGTGCCAGCAGCAGCCCCCCGACTAGCGGGCCCCTAGAGCAGTTCTTC.

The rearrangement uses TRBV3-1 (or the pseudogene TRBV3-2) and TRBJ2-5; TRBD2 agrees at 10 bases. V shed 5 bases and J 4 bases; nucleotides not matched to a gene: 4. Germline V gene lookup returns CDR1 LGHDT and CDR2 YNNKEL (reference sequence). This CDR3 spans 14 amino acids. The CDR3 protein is CASSIAGGGETQYF. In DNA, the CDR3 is TGTGCCAGCAGCATAGCGGGAGGTGGAGAGACCCAGTACTTC.

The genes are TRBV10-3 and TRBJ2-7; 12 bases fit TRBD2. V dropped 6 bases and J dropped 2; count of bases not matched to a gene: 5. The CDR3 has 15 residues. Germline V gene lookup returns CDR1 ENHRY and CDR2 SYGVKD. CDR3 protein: CAIRSLAGGPYEQYF. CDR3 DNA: TGTGCCATCAGGTCACTAGCGGGAGGCCCCTACGAGCAGTACTTC.

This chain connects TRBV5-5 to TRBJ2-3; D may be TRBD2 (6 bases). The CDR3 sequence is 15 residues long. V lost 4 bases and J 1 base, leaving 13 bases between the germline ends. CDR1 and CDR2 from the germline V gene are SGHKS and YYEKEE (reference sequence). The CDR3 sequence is CASSLLGTRTDTQYF. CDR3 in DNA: TGTGCCAGCAGCCTACTAGGGACTCGCACAGATACGCAGTATTTT.

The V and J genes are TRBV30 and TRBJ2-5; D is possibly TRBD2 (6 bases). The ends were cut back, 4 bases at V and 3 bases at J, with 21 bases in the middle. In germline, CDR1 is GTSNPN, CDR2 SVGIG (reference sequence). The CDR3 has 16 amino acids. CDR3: CAWNPGLRGLKETQYF. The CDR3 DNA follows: TGTGCCTGGAACCCCGGGCTGCGGGGTCTCAAAGAGACCCAGTACTTC.